This entry lists 10 T cell receptor beta chains sequenced from one sample in a study of neurological immune-mediated disorders. TCRdb ran MiXCR on the 5' RACE reads and lists one entry per CDR3 protein. The table includes tens of thousands of distinct CDR3 sequences, about 4.1% detected once. Sequencing used PBMCs. The source is a man in his sixties with multiple sclerosis.

This clonotype showed up many times. The rearrangement links TRBV5-1 to TRBJ2-1, with 8 nucleotides matching TRBD2. Unmatched junction bases numbered 12, after V lost 6 bases and J lost 7 bases. CDR3 length: 15 amino acids. CDR1 is SGHRS, CDR2 YFSETQ, per germline. The CDR3 is CASKYGSGRGNEQFF. The CDR3 DNA follows: TGCGCCAGCAAGTATGGGAGCGGGAGAGGGAATGAGCAGTTCTTC.

This clonotype was seen at least ten times. V and J are TRBV7-2 and TRBJ2-4, with 9 bases that match TRBD2. V lost 5 bases to trimming and J lost 0 bases; unmatched junction nucleotides: 5. The length of the CDR3 is 16 residues. Germline CDR1 reads SGHTA; CDR2 reads FQGNSA. CDR3 residues: CASSPSGELAKNIQYF. DNA of the CDR3: TGTGCCAGCAGCCCTAGCGGGGAACTAGCCAAAAACATTCAGTACTTC.

This clonotype was seen many times. The V and J genes are TRBV5-4 and TRBJ1-2; no reliable D call. The CDR3 spans 13 residues. Per germline, CDR1 SGHNT and CDR2 YYREEE (reference sequence). Trimming took off 4 bases at V and 0 bases at J, with 7 bases between the two ends. CDR3: CASSSPANYGYTF. The CDR3 DNA is TGTGCCAGCAGCAGTCCGGCTAACTATGGCTACACCTTC. The variable domain in full, completed from reference TRBV5-4 and TRBJ1-2, reads ETGVTQSPTHLIKTRGQQVTLRCSSQSGHNTVSWYQQALGQGPQFIFQYYREEENGRGNFPPRFSGLQFPNYSSELNVNALELDDSALYLCASSSPANYGYTFGSGTRLTVV.

Ten or more counts support this clonotype. The chain combines TRBV20-1 with TRBJ2-7; D remains ambiguous. The CDR3 length is 13 residues. Germline V gene data show CDR1 as DFQATT and CDR2 as SNEGSKA (reference sequence). Written as DNA, the CDR3 is TGCAGCTTCCGGGTCTCTCTCGTATCCGAGCAGTACTTC. As protein: CSFRVSLVSEQYF.

At least ten counts were recorded for this clonotype. This sequence joins TRBV5-1 and TRBJ2-1; no clear D gene. This CDR3 is 16 amino acids long. With 4 bases removed from V and 8 bases from J, the gap between germline ends came to 22 bases. Germline lookup yields CDR1 SGHRS and CDR2 YFSETQ. CDR3 DNA sequence: TGCGCCAGCAGCGTAGAGGAAGTAAGAAGAGTGGATGAGCAGTTCTTC. This encodes CASSVEEVRRVDEQFF. Using reference TRBV5-1 and TRBJ2-1 for the parts outside the CDR3, the full variable domain is KAGVTQTPRYLIKTRGQQVTLSCSPISGHRSVSWYQQTPGQGLQFLFEYFSETQRNKGNFPGRFSGRQFSNSRSEMNVSTLELGDSALYLCASSVEEVRRVDEQFFGPGTRLTVL.

This clonotype showed up many times. The chain joins TRBV4-1 to TRBJ1-2; D is ambiguous. Germline V lookup: CDR1 MGHRA, CDR2 YSYEKL. The V end lost 3 bases, the J end lost 0 bases, and 8 bases lay between the germline ends. The CDR3 has 14 residues. CDR3 bases: TGCGCCAGCAGCCACGTAGGATCTAACTATGGCTACACCTTC. It codes for CASSHVGSNYGYTF.

Concerning this clonotype: Possible read error: a much larger clone is one base away. The chain is built from TRBV20-1 and TRBJ2-3; the D gene could be TRBD1 or TRBD2 (5 bases each). With 3 bases removed from V and 3 bases from J, the gap between germline ends came to 16 bases. Germline CDR1 reads DFQATT; CDR2 reads SNEGSKA (reference sequence). The CDR3 has 15 residues. CDR3 sequence (DNA): TGCAGTGCTAGTCGGGAAGGGGAAATGACAGATACGCAGTATTTT. As protein: CSASREGEMTDTQYF.

The sample holds many counts of this clonotype. DNA for the CDR3: TGTGCCAGCAGCTCCGGGGGGGCAGGGAATGAAAAACTGTTTTTT. It specifies CASSSGGAGNEKLFF. V is TRBV6-5 and J is TRBJ1-4; D possibly corresponds to TRBD1 (6 bases). Looked up from germline, CDR1 is MNHEY and CDR2 is SVGAGI. Between the trimmed V and J ends, which lost 6 bases and 5 bases, there was a span of 16 bases. The CDR3 has 15 residues.

In its sample, this clonotype was seen many times. The rearrangement joins TRBV10-3 to TRBJ1-2; D is ambiguous. Germline lookup yields CDR1 ENHRY and CDR2 SYGVKD. Deletions cut 4 bases from V and 3 bases from J, with 6 bases between. The CDR3 length is 12 residues. The CDR3 DNA follows: TGTGCCATCAGTGTTGGGGACTATGGCTACACCTTC. Translation: CAISVGDYGYTF.

This clonotype was seen ten or more times. The chain uses TRBV28 and TRBJ1-3, with a tentative D call TRBD1 (5 bases). V lost 5 bases, J lost 4 bases, and 18 bases lay in between. Germline V CDR1 and CDR2: MDHEN, SYDVKM. This CDR3 contains 16 residues. As DNA, the CDR3 is TGTGCCAGCAGTATAACAGGTCTAAGCTCCGGAAACACCATATATTTT. It translates to CASSITGLSSGNTIYF.